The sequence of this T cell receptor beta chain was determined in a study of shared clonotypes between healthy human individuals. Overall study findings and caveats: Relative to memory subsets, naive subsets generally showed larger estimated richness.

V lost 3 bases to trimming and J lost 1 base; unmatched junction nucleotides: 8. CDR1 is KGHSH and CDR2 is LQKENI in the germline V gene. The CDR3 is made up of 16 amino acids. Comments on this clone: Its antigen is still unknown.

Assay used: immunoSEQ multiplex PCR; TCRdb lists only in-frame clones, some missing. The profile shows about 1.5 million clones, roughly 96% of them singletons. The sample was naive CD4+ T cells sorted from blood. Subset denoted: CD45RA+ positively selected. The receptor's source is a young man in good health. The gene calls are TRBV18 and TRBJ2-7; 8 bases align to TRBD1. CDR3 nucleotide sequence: TGTGCCAGCTCACCCGGCGGACAGGGAGGATCCTACGAGCAGTACTTC. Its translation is CASSPGGQGGSYEQYF. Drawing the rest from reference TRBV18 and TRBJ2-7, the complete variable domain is NAGVMQNPRHLVRRRGQEARLRCSPMKGHSHVYWYRQLPEEGLKFMVYLQKENIIDESGMPKERFSAEFPKEGPSILRIQQVVRGDSAAYFCASSPGGQGGSYEQYFGPGTRLTVT.